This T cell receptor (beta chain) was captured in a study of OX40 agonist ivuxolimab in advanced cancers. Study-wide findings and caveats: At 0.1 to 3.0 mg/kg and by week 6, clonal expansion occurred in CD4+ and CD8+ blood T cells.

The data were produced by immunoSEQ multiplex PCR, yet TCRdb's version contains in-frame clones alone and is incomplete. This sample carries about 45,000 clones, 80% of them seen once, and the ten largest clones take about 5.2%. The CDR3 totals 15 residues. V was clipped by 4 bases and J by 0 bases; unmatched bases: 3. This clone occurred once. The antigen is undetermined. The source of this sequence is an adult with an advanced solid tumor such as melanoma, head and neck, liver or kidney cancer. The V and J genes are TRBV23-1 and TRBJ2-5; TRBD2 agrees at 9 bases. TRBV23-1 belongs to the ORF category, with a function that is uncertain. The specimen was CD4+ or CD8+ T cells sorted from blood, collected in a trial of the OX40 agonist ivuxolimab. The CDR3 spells CASSRLAGNQETQYF. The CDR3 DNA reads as TGCGCCAGCAGTCGCCTAGCGGGAAACCAAGAGACCCAGTACTTC.